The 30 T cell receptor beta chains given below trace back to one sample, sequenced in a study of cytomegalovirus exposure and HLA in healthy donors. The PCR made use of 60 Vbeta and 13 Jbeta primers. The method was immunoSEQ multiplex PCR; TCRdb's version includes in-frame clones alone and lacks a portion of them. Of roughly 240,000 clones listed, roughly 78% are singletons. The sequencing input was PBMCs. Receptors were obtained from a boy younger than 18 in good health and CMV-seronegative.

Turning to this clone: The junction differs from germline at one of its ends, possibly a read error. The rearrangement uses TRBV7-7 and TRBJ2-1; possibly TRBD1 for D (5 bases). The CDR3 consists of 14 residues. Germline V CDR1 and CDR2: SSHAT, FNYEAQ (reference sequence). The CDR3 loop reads CASSLSQAYNEQFF. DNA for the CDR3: TGTGCTAGCAGCTTGTCACAGGCCTACAATGAGCAGTTCTTC.

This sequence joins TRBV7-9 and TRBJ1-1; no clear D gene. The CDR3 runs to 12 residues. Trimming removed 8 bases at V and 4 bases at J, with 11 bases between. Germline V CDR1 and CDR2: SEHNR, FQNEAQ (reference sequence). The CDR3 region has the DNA TGTGCCAGCCGGGAGGGTGCCACTGAAGCTTTCTTT. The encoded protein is CASREGATEAFF.

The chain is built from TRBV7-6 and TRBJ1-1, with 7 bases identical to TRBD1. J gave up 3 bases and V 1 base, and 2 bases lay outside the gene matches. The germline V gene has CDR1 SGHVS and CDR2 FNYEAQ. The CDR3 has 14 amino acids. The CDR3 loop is CASSLDTGDTEAFF. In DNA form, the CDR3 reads TGTGCCAGCAGCTTAGACACAGGGGACACTGAAGCTTTCTTT.

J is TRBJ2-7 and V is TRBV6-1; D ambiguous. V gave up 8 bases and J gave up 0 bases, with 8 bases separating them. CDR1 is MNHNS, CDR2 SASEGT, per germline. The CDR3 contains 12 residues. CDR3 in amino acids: CASSLSSYEQYF. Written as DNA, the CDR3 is TGTGCCAGCTCGTTGTCCTCCTACGAGCAGTACTTC.

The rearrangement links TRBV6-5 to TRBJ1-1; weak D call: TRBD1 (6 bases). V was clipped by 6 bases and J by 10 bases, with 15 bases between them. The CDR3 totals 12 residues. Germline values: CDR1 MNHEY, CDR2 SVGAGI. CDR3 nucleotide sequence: TGTGCCAGCAGCCACAGTACAGGGACAGCTTTCTTT. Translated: CASSHSTGTAFF.

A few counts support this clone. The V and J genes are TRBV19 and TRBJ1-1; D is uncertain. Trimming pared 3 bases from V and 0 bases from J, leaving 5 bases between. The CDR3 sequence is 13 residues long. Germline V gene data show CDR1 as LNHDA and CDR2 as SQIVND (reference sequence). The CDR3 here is CASSIQMNTEAFF. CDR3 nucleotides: TGTGCCAGTAGTATCCAAATGAACACTGAAGCTTTCTTT.

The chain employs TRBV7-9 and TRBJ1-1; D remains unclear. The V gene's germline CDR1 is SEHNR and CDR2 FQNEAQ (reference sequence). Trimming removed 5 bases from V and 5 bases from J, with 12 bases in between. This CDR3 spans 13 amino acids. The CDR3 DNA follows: TGTGCCAGCAGCCCTACGGGGAGTACTGAAGCTTTCTTT. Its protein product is CASSPTGSTEAFF.

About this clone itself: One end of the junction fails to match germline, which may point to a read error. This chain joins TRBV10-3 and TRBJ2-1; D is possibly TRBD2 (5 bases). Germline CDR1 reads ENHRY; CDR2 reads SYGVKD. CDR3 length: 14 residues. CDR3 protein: CAISESIGGSRTVF. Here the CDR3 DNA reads TGTGCCATCAGTGAGTCTATTGGAGGTTCCCGGACCGTCTTC.

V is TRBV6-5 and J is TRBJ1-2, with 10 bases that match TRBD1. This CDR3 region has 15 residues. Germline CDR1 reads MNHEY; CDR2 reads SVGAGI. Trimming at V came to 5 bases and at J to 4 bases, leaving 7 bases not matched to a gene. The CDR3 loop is CASSAAGQGIYGYTF. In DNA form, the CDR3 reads TGTGCCAGCAGTGCGGCGGGACAGGGGATCTATGGCTACACCTTC.

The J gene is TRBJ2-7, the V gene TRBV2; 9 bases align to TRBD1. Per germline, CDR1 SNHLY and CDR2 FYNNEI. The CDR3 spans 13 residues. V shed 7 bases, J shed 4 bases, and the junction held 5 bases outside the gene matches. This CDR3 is CASNRDREYEQYF. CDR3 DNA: TGTGCCAGCAACCGGGACAGGGAATACGAGCAGTACTTC.

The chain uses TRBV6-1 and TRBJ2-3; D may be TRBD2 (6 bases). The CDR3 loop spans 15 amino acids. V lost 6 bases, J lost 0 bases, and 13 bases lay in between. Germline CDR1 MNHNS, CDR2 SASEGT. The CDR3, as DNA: TGTGCCAGCAGCGACCTAGCGTCTAGCACAGATACGCAGTATTTT. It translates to CASSDLASSTDTQYF.

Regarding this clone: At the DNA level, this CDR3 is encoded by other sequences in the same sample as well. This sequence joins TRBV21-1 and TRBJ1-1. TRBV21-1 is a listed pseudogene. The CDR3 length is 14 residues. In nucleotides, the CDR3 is TGTGCCAGCAGCAAAGCGCGAACGGACACTGAAGCTTTCTTT. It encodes CASSKARTDTEAFF.

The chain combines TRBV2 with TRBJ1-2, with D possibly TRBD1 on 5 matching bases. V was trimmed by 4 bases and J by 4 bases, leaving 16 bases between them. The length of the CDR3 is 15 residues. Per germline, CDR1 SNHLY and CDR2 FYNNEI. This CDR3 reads CASSGFIGAAYGYTF. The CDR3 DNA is TGTGCCAGCAGTGGATTTATAGGGGCCGCCTATGGCTACACCTTC.

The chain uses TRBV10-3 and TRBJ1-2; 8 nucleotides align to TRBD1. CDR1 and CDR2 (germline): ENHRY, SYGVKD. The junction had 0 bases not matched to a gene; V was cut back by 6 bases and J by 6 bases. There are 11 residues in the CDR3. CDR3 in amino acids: CAIRQGDGYTF. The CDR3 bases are TGTGCCATCAGACAGGGGGATGGCTACACCTTC.

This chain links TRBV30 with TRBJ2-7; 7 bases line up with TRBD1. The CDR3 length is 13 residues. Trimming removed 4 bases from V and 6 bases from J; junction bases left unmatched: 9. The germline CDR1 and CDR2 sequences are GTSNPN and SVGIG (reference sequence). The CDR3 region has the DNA TGTGCCTGGAAAGGTGACAGGGCGGCCGAGCAGTACTTC. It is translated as CAWKGDRAAEQYF.

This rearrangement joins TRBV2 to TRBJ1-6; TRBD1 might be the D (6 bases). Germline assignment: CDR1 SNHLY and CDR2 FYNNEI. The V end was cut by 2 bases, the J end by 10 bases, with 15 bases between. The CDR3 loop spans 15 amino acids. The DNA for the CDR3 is TGTGCCAGCAGTGAAACGACAGGCCGGAGGTCACCCCTCCACTTT. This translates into CASSETTGRRSPLHF.

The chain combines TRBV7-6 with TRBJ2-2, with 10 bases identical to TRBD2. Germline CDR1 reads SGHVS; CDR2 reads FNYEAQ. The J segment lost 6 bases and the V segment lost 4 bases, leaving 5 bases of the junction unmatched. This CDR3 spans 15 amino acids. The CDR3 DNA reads TGTGCCAGCAGCTCTCCTAGCGGGAGCCCCGGGGAGCTGTTTTTT. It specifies CASSSPSGSPGELFF.

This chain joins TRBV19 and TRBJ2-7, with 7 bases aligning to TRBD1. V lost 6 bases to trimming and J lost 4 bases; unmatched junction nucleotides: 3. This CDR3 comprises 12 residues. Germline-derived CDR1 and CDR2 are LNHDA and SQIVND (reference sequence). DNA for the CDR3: TGTGCCAGTAGGGGACAGCCTTACGAGCAGTACTTC. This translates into CASRGQPYEQYF.

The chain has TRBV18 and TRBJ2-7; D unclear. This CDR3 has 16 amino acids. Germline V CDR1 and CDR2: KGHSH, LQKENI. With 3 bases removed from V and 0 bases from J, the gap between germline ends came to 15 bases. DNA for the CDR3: TGTGCCAGCTCACCGAGATCCGAGATGAGCTCCTACGAGCAGTACTTC. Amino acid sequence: CASSPRSEMSSYEQYF.

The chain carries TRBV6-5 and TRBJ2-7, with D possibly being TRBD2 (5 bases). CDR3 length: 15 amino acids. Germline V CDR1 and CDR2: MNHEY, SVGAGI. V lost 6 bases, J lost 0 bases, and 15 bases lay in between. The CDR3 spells CASSESLASSYEQYF. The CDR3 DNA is TGTGCCAGCAGCGAGTCGTTAGCGAGCTCCTACGAGCAGTACTTC.

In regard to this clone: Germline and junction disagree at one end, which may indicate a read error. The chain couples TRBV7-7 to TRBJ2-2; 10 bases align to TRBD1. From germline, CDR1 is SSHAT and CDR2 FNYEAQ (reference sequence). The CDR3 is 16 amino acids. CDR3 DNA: TGTGCTAGCAGTTTTGCCGGGACAGGGGACACCGGGGAGCTGTTTTTT. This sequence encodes CASSFAGTGDTGELFF.

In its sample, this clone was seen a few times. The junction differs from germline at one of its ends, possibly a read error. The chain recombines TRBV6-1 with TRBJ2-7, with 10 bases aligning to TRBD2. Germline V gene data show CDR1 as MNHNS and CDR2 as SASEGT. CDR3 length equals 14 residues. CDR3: CASREAGGLYEQYF. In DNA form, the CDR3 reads TGTGCCAGCAGGGAAGCGGGGGGGCTCTACGAGCAGTACTTC.

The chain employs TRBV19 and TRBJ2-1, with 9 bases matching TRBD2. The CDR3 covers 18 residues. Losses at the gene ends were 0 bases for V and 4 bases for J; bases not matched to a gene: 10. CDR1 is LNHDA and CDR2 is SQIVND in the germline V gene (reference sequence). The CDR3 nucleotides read TGTGCCAGTAGTATAGATCGATTTGTAAGCGGGAGGTACAATGAGCAGTTCTTC. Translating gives CASSIDRFVSGRYNEQFF. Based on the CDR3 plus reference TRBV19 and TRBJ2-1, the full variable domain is DGGITQSPKYLFRKEGQNVTLSCEQNLNHDAMYWYRQDPGQGLRLIYYSQIVNDFQKGDIAEGYSVSREKKESFPLTVTSAQKNPTAFYLCASSIDRFVSGRYNEQFFGPGTRLTVL.

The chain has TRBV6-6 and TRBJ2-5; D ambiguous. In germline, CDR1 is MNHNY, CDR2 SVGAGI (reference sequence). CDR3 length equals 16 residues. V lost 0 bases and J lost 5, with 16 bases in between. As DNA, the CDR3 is TGTGCCAGCAGTTACTCGAAGTTAAAACTCGGGGAGACCCAGTACTTC. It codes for CASSYSKLKLGETQYF.

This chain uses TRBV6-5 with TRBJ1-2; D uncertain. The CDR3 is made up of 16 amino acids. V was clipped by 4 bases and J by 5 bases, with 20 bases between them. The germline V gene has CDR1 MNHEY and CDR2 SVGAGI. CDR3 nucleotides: TGTGCCAGCAGTTCCCCTAAGGGAGCAATCACTTATGGCTACACCTTC. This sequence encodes CASSSPKGAITYGYTF.

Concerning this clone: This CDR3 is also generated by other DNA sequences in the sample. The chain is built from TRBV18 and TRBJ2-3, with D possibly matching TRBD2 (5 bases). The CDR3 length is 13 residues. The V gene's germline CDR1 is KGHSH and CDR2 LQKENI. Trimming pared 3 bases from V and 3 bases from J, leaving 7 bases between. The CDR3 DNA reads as TGTGCCAGCTCACCCTCGGGAACAGATACGCAGTATTTT. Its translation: CASSPSGTDTQYF.

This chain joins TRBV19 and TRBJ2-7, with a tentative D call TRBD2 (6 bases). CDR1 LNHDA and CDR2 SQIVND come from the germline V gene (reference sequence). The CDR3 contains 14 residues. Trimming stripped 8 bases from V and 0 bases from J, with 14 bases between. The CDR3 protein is CASGPSVISYEQYF. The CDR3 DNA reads TGTGCCAGTGGACCTAGCGTAATCTCCTACGAGCAGTACTTC.

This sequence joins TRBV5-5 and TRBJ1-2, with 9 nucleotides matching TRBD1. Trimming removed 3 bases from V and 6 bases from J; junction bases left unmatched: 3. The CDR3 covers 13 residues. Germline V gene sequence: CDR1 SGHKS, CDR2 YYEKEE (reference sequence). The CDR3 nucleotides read TGTGCCAGCAGCTACAGGGGGCGGAATGGCTACACCTTC. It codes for CASSYRGRNGYTF. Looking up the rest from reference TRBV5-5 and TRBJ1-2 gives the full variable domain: DAGVTQSPTHLIKTRGQQVTLRCSPISGHKSVSWYQQVLGQGPQFIFQYYEKEERGRGNFPDRFSARQFPNYSSELNVNALLLGDSALYLCASSYRGRNGYTFGSGTRLTVV.

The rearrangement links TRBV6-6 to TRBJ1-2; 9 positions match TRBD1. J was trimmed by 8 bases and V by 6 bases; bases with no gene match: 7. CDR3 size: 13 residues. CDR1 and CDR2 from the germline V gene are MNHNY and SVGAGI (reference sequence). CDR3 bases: TGTGCCAGCAGGGGAGGGACAGGGAACGGCTACACCTTC. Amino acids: CASRGGTGNGYTF.

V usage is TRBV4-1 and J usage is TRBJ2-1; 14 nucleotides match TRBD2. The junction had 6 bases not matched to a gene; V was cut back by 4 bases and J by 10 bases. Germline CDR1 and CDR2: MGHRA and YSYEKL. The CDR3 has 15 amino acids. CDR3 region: CASSRGTSGGREQFF. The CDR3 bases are TGCGCCAGCAGCCGAGGGACTAGCGGGGGTAGGGAGCAGTTCTTC.